This TCR beta chain was obtained from a study of cytomegalovirus exposure and HLA in healthy donors. Study context: Of all 400 or so donors who were genotyped, about 84% belonged to the Caucasian-associated ancestry cluster.

Findings and caveats of the study: TCR beta sequences reportedly predicted most subjects' HLA-A and HLA-B alleles accurately. Researchers reported from a later analysis that most CMV-associated TCR beta chains appeared HLA-restricted.

A remark on this clone: Its antigen is as yet unknown.

There are 15 residues in the CDR3. The ends lost 6 bases at V and 2 bases at J; junction bases unmatched: 6. From germline, CDR1 is MGHRA and CDR2 YSYEKL. PCR amplification relied on 60 Vbeta primers (plus 13 Jbeta primers). Only in-frame clones appear in the TCRdb table, and some are missing; sequencing was by immunoSEQ multiplex PCR. The sample lists roughly 99,000 clones; about three quarters were seen once. The chain is built from TRBV4-1 and TRBJ2-1, with 8 positions matching TRBD1. The origin of this receptor is a man between 60 and 75 years old in good health and CMV-seropositive. Specimen: PBMCs. CDR3 nucleotides: TGCGCCAGCAGTCCCAGGGGGCTTGCCTACAATGAGCAGTTCTTC. It translates to CASSPRGLAYNEQFF.